Listed below are T cell receptor beta chains from one sample, sequenced in a study of cytomegalovirus exposure and HLA in healthy donors. Clones were sequenced by immunoSEQ multiplex PCR, and TCRdb holds only the in-frame ones, with some missing. The top ten clones hold under 9.5% of a sample with some 99,000 clones, about 76% of them seen once. Sequenced: PBMCs. These TCRs come from a man aged 35-49 years in good health and CMV-seronegative. Each CDR3 is given with its conserved first and last residue. The D gene is left open where the match is weak. Clone size, where shown, is once, few, many, or a class for clones that have expanded.

v_call,clone_size,j_call,d_call,cdr3_aa,cdr3_nt
TRBV12-5,-,TRBJ2-5,TRBD1,CASGATSQGVSIETQYF,TGTGCTAGTGGTGCAACGTCCCAGGGGGTAAGTATAGAGACCCAGTACTTC
TRBV6-5,-,TRBJ1-2,-,CASSYGASGYGYTF,TGTGCCAGCAGTTACGGGGCATCTGGCTATGGCTACACCTTC
TRBV5-4,many,TRBJ1-1,-,CASSRNGEYGTEAFF,TGTGCCAGCAGCAGAAACGGGGAGTATGGGACTGAAGCTTTCTTT
TRBV5-1,once,TRBJ2-1,TRBD2,CASSLEAGGNEQFF,TGCGCCAGCAGCTTAGAAGCGGGGGGCAATGAGCAGTTCTTC
TRBV7-9,-,TRBJ1-2,-,CASSSAGRGIYGYTF,TGTGCCAGCAGCTCCGCAGGAAGAGGGATATATGGCTACACCTTC
TRBV19,few,TRBJ2-7,-,CASGRQDQAQQYF,TGTGCCAGTGGGCGACAGGATCAGGCACAGCAGTACTTC
TRBV7-9,-,TRBJ1-4,-,CASSSLKGFTNEKLFF,TGTGCCAGCAGCTCACTTAAGGGGTTCACTAATGAAAAACTGTTTTTT
TRBV4-3,-,TRBJ1-5,-,CASSQVGENQPQHF,TGCGCCAGCAGCCAAGTAGGGGAAAATCAGCCCCAGCATTTT
TRBV7-9,-,TRBJ2-1,-,CASRIQEYNEQFF,TGTGCCAGCAGAATACAGGAGTACAATGAGCAGTTCTTC
TRBV4-3,few,TRBJ2-7,-,CASSQVWANSYEQYF,TGCGCCAGCAGCCAAGTGTGGGCTAATAGCTACGAGCAGTACTTC
TRBV4-3,-,TRBJ1-2,TRBD1,CASSPGTGPGGYTF,TGCGCCAGCAGCCCCGGGACAGGGCCGGGTGGCTACACCTTC
TRBV7-8,-,TRBJ1-5,TRBD1,CASSLPDRDNQPQHF,TGTGCCAGCAGCTTGCCCGACAGGGACAATCAGCCCCAGCATTTT
TRBV6-5,-,TRBJ2-1,TRBD2,CASSPTGGPGEQFF,TGTGCCAGCAGCCCCACGGGGGGGCCAGGGGAGCAGTTCTTC
TRBV30,-,TRBJ1-2,TRBD1,CAWSVGDRVGGYTF,TGTGCCTGGAGTGTAGGGGACAGGGTTGGTGGCTACACCTTC
TRBV28,-,TRBJ1-1,-,CASIGGSLNTEAFF,TGTGCCAGCATTGGGGGGTCCCTGAACACTGAAGCTTTCTTT
TRBV5-6,-,TRBJ2-5,TRBD1,CASSSGQRETQYF,TGTGCCAGCAGCTCGGGACAGCGGGAGACCCAGTACTTC
TRBV4-3,-,TRBJ2-3,TRBD2,CASSRGLAGGGTDTQYF,TGCGCCAGCAGCCGTGGACTAGCGGGGGGGGGAACAGATACGCAGTATTTT
TRBV4-1,-,TRBJ1-2,-,CASSQARLQGPANYGYTF,TGCGCCAGCAGCCAAGCGCGTTTACAGGGCCCTGCTAACTATGGCTACACCTTC
TRBV7-5,-,TRBJ1-1,-,CARSFPRGQGGTEAFF,TGTGCCAGAAGCTTTCCCAGGGGGCAAGGGGGTACTGAAGCTTTCTTT
TRBV2,-,TRBJ2-7,-,CASRDSPYEQYF,TGTGCCAGCCGGGACTCCCCCTACGAGCAGTACTTC
TRBV4-3,many,TRBJ2-6,TRBD1,CASSQRTGSGANVLTF,TGCGCCAGCAGCCAGCGGACAGGGTCTGGGGCCAACGTCCTGACTTTC
TRBV5-1,few,TRBJ2-7,-,CASSPDTYEQYF,TGCGCCAGCAGCCCCGACACCTACGAGCAGTACTTC
TRBV28,-,TRBJ1-2,TRBD1,CASSSGTGVFLTVNYGYTF,TGTGCCAGCAGTTCCGGGACAGGGGTTTTTCTGACGGTTAACTATGGCTACACCTTC
TRBV2,-,TRBJ2-2,-,CASRAGQFGELFF,TGTGCCAGCAGGGCCGGACAGTTCGGGGAGCTGTTTTTT
TRBV5-1,-,TRBJ2-1,TRBD1,CATSGTGTSYEQFF,TGCGCCACCTCCGGGACAGGGACATCTTATGAGCAGTTCTTC
TRBV10-3,-,TRBJ2-7,-,CAISESKQLYEQYF,TGTGCCATCAGTGAGTCAAAACAGCTTTACGAGCAGTACTTC
TRBV10-3,-,TRBJ1-2,TRBD1,CAISRQGADYGYTF,TGTGCCATCAGCAGACAGGGGGCGGACTATGGCTACACCTTC
TRBV28,-,TRBJ1-5,TRBD1,CASSTVDRFYSNQPQHF,TGTGCCAGCAGCACTGTGGACAGGTTCTATAGCAATCAGCCCCAGCATTTT
TRBV19,-,TRBJ1-6,TRBD1,CASSQDRGNSPLHF,TGTGCCAGTAGCCAAGACAGGGGTAATTCACCCCTCCACTTT